One sample yielded the 32 T cell receptor beta chains listed below, sequenced in a study of identifying expanded T cells in peripheral blood. Here immunoSEQ multiplex PCR was the method, and the copy in TCRdb shows in-frame clones only, minus some. The sample lists 70,000 to 95,000 clones; approximately 90% were seen once. Specimen: blood. The receptors stem from a person aged 18 to 75 in good health.

The V call is TRBV6-5, the J call TRBJ2-3; 9 bases fit TRBD2. The junction had 6 bases not matched to a gene; V was cut back by 7 bases and J by 1 base. Germline V gene data show CDR1 as MNHEY and CDR2 as SVGAGI. The CDR3 consists of 15 residues. CDR3 DNA sequence: TGTGCCAGCACGGGTGCGGGAGGGGGCACAGATACGCAGTATTTT. Its translation is CASTGAGGGTDTQYF.

V usage is TRBV20-1 and J usage is TRBJ1-1, with 8 bases lining up with TRBD1. Trimming took 6 bases from V and 8 from J; bases not matched to a gene: 5. The CDR3 sequence is 11 residues long. Per the germline V gene, CDR1 is DFQATT and CDR2 is SNEGSKA (reference sequence). CDR3 coding DNA: TGCAGTGCCCGGGACAGGCGCGAAGCTTTCTTT. Protein: CSARDRREAFF.

The CDR3 nucleotides are TGTGCCAGCTCACTACAGGGGTTCGGGCAGCCCCAGCATTTT. As protein: CASSLQGFGQPQHF. The chain employs TRBV18 and TRBJ1-5; 7 nucleotides agree with TRBD1. In germline, CDR1 is KGHSH, CDR2 LQKENI. The CDR3 consists of 14 residues. Germline trimming cut 4 bases from V and 7 bases from J; bases unmatched to any gene: 7.

The V gene is TRBV10-3, the J gene TRBJ2-7, with 7 bases fitting TRBD2. Per the germline V gene, CDR1 is ENHRY and CDR2 is SYGVKD. The junction had 12 bases not matched to a gene; V was cut back by 10 bases and J by 0 bases. The CDR3 has 15 residues. The CDR3 coding sequence is TGTGCCACCTCAATAACTAGCGTTGCCTCCTACGAGCAGTACTTC. This sequence encodes CATSITSVASYEQYF.

The chain joins TRBV28 to TRBJ2-7; tentative D call: TRBD1 (5 bases). The length of the CDR3 is 12 residues. Germline lookup yields CDR1 MDHEN and CDR2 SYDVKM. Trimming shortened V by 5 bases and J by 7 bases, and 12 bases separated the two germline ends. CDR3 sequence (DNA): TGTGCCAGCAGTCCTGACAGTGTGGAGCAGTACTTC. Translation: CASSPDSVEQYF.

The V and J genes are TRBV18 and TRBJ1-2; 7 bases match TRBD1. CDR3 length equals 15 residues. J was trimmed by 2 bases and V by 0 bases; bases with no gene match: 3. Germline V gene sequence: CDR1 KGHSH, CDR2 LQKENI. CDR3 coding DNA: TGTGCCAGCTCACCACCGCAGGGGGGGAACTATGGCTACACCTTC. It codes for CASSPPQGGNYGYTF.

A remark on this clone: The sample has other DNA sequences that encode this CDR3 too. The rearrangement links TRBV15 to TRBJ1-5; D is undetermined. This CDR3 is built from 13 residues. Trimming left V 0 bases short and J 3 bases short, with 3 bases between. Germline assignment: CDR1 LNHNV and CDR2 YYDKDF (reference sequence). CDR3 loop: CATSRDPNQPQHF. The CDR3 nucleotides are TGTGCCACCAGCAGAGATCCCAATCAGCCCCAGCATTTT.

CDR3 DNA sequence: TGTGCCACCAGCAGAGATGGTGGGGGGGCCTACGAGCAGTACTTC. Protein: CATSRDGGGAYEQYF. This sequence joins TRBV15 and TRBJ2-7; 7 nucleotides agree with TRBD2. The CDR3 sequence is 15 residues long. The junction had 4 bases not matched to a gene; V was cut back by 0 bases and J by 2 bases. From germline, CDR1 is LNHNV and CDR2 YYDKDF (reference sequence).

CDR3 loop: CAISGQKDSPLHF. In nucleotides, the CDR3 is TGTGCCATCAGTGGACAGAAGGATTCACCCCTCCACTTT. The rearrangement uses TRBV10-3 and TRBJ1-6; D might be TRBD1 (5 bases). Between the trimmed V and J ends, which lost 4 bases and 8 bases, there was a span of 9 bases. The V gene's germline CDR1 is ENHRY and CDR2 SYGVKD. The CDR3 has 13 amino acids.

The chain couples TRBV30 to TRBJ1-5; 10 bases align to TRBD1. The J segment lost 2 bases and the V segment lost 1 base, leaving 2 bases of the junction unmatched. The CDR3 is 15 residues long. Germline loops: CDR1 GTSNPN, CDR2 SVGIG (reference sequence). Here the CDR3 DNA reads TGTGCCTGGAGTGCAGGACAGGGGGGCAATCAGCCCCAGCATTTT. This encodes CAWSAGQGGNQPQHF. Filled out from reference TRBV30 and TRBJ1-5, the complete variable domain reads SQTIHQWPATLVQPVGSPLSLECTVEGTSNPNLYWYRQAAGRGLQLLFYSVGIGQISSEVPQNLSASRPQDRQFILSSKKLLLSDSGFYLCAWSAGQGGNQPQHFGDGTRLSIL.

This clone was recorded once. This CDR3 reads CATTPPGQGNTIYF. In DNA, the CDR3 is TGTGCCACTACACCTCCGGGACAGGGAAACACCATATATTTT. This sequence joins TRBV19 and TRBJ1-3; 7 bases are shared with TRBD1. Germline V gives CDR1 LNHDA, CDR2 SQIVND (reference sequence). The CDR3 covers 14 residues. Trimming at V came to 10 bases and at J to 4 bases, leaving 10 bases not matched to a gene.

This clone was detected only once. The chain combines TRBV9 with TRBJ2-1; D not resolved. Deletions cut 3 bases from V and 0 bases from J, with 16 bases between. The germline CDR1 and CDR2 sequences are SGDLS and YYNGEE. The CDR3 length is 17 residues. The CDR3 spells CASSGPRTRSSYNEQFF. In DNA form, the CDR3 reads TGTGCCAGCAGCGGCCCCCGGACGAGAAGCTCCTACAATGAGCAGTTCTTC.

This chain links TRBV9 with TRBJ2-7; 8 bases map to TRBD2. This CDR3 contains 15 residues. Germline-derived CDR1 and CDR2 are SGDLS and YYNGEE. V lost 0 bases, J lost 3 bases, and 5 bases stayed unmatched. CDR3 bases: TGTGCCAGCAGCGTAGGAGGGACTAGTGTCTACGAGCAGTACTTC. It specifies CASSVGGTSVYEQYF. The variable domain in full, with the rest retrieved from reference TRBV9 and TRBJ2-7, is DSGVTQTPKHLITATGQRVTLRCSPRSGDLSVYWYQQSLDQGLQFLIQYYNGEERAKGNILERFSAQQFPDLHSELNLSSLELGDSALYFCASSVGGTSVYEQYFGPGTRLTVT.

The chain carries TRBV27 and TRBJ2-1, with a tentative D call TRBD1 (6 bases). Trimming removed 3 bases at V and 2 bases at J, with 11 bases between. The CDR3 length is 15 residues. The germline V gene encodes CDR1 MNHEY and CDR2 SMNVEV (reference sequence). The CDR3 DNA reads TGTGCCAGCAGTTTTGGGGGCCAAACCTACAATGAGCAGTTCTTC. It codes for CASSFGGQTYNEQFF.

The V and J genes are TRBV7-8 and TRBJ2-1; 7 nucleotides align to TRBD1. CDR1 is SGHVS and CDR2 is FQNEAQ in the germline V gene. This CDR3 is 13 amino acids long. Trimming removed 5 bases from V and 6 bases from J; junction bases left unmatched: 4. CDR3 DNA: TGTGCCAGCAGCAGAGACAGGGTCAATGAGCAGTTCTTC. This translates into CASSRDRVNEQFF.

This rearrangement joins TRBV2 to TRBJ1-2; TRBD1 might be the D (5 bases). CDR3 length equals 14 residues. Germline assignment: CDR1 SNHLY and CDR2 FYNNEI. Deletions cut 3 bases from V and 4 bases from J, with 12 bases between. This chain's CDR3 is CASSEEGLGYGYTF. The CDR3 region has the DNA TGTGCCAGCAGTGAGGAGGGACTAGGCTATGGCTACACCTTC.

V gene TRBV6-6 combines with J gene TRBJ1-5, with 9 bases fitting TRBD1. Germline CDR1 and CDR2: MNHNY and SVGAGI (reference sequence). V trimming: 4 bases; J trimming: 10 bases; junction bases outside the gene matches: 14. The CDR3 length is 16 residues. The DNA of the CDR3 is TGTGCCAGCAGTTCACAGACCCCCGGGACAGGGAAACCCCAGCATTTT. It codes for CASSSQTPGTGKPQHF.

This rearrangement joins TRBV4-1 to TRBJ2-1; 8 nucleotides align to TRBD2. After removal of 0 bases from V and 6 bases from J, the junction contained 7 bases not matched to a gene. The CDR3 runs to 16 residues. The germline V gene encodes CDR1 MGHRA and CDR2 YSYEKL. The CDR3 coding sequence is TGCGCCAGCAGCCAAGATCGGGGGGGCCTTATCAATGAGCAGTTCTTC. It translates to CASSQDRGGLINEQFF.

V gene TRBV7-2 combines with J gene TRBJ2-6, with unresolved D. The germline CDR1 and CDR2 sequences are SGHTA and FQGNSA. The CDR3 sequence is 15 residues long. Trimming stripped 1 base from V and 4 bases from J, with 8 bases between. DNA of the CDR3: TGTGCCAGCAGCTTAGGCCACGGCGGGGCCAACGTCCTGACTTTC. Translating gives CASSLGHGGANVLTF. Filled out from reference TRBV7-2 and TRBJ2-6, the complete variable domain reads GAGVSQSPSNKVTEKGKDVELRCDPISGHTALYWYRQSLGQGLEFLIYFQGNSAPDKSGLPSDRFSAERTGGSVSTLTIQRTQQEDSAVYLCASSLGHGGANVLTFGAGSRLTVL.

The chain recombines TRBV9 with TRBJ2-3; 9 positions agree with TRBD1. J lost 4 bases, V lost 3 bases, and 9 bases had no gene match. Germline V lookup: CDR1 SGDLS, CDR2 YYNGEE. The CDR3 runs 16 residues. The CDR3 here is CASSGQTGGPADTQYF. The CDR3 coding sequence is TGTGCCAGCAGCGGCCAGACAGGGGGTCCGGCAGATACGCAGTATTTT.

The genes are TRBV5-6 and TRBJ2-5; a weak D match, TRBD2 (6 bases). V was clipped by 3 bases and J by 0 bases, with 9 bases between them. There are 14 residues in the CDR3. Germline loops: CDR1 SGHDT, CDR2 YYEEEE. In DNA form, the CDR3 reads TGTGCCAGCAGCTCCCCGGGGGACCAAGAGACCCAGTACTTC. This translates into CASSSPGDQETQYF.

The gene calls are TRBV5-6 and TRBJ1-2, with 8 bases matching TRBD1. The V gene end was trimmed by 4 bases and the J gene end by 6 bases; junction bases not matched to a gene: 8. CDR3 size: 14 residues. CDR1 is SGHDT and CDR2 is YYEEEE in the germline V gene. CDR3 loop: CASSRLTGEDGYTF. The CDR3 nucleotides read TGTGCCAGCAGCCGATTGACAGGGGAAGATGGCTACACCTTC.

The gene calls are TRBV6-1 and TRBJ1-5; weak D call: TRBD1 (6 bases). V lost 5 bases to trimming and J lost 0 bases, with 11 bases between them. This CDR3 spans 15 amino acids. CDR1 and CDR2 (germline): MNHNS, SASEGT. In nucleotides, the CDR3 is TGTGCCAGCAGTTTGGACAGCTATAGCAATCAGCCCCAGCATTTT. Protein: CASSLDSYSNQPQHF.

This rearrangement joins TRBV2 to TRBJ2-1; TRBD2 might be the D (5 bases). Trimming left V 7 bases short and J 1 base short, with 14 bases between. The germline V gene has CDR1 SNHLY and CDR2 FYNNEI. The CDR3 length is 15 residues. The CDR3 DNA follows: TGTGCCAGCAAGGCGGGCTGGGCATCCTACAATGAGCAGTTCTTC. Encoded protein: CASKAGWASYNEQFF. The complete variable domain, with remaining parts taken from reference TRBV2 and TRBJ2-1, reads EPEVTQTPSHQVTQMGQEVILRCVPISNHLYFYWYRQILGQKVEFLVSFYNNEISEKSEIFDDQFSVERPDGSNFTLKIRSTKLEDSAMYFCASKAGWASYNEQFFGPGTRLTVL.

CDR3 sequence (DNA): TGTGCCAGCAGCTTAACAGGTGCACGGTCAGGCACCGGGGAGCTGTTTTTT. Its translation: CASSLTGARSGTGELFF. The chain links TRBV7-3 to TRBJ2-2; no reliable D call. Per germline, CDR1 SGHTA and CDR2 FQGTGA. V shed 0 bases and J shed 4 bases, with 15 bases lying between them. This CDR3 contains 17 residues.

This clone was counted only a few times. This chain connects TRBV10-3 to TRBJ1-1, with D maybe TRBD1 (6 bases). The length of the CDR3 is 12 residues. Germline V gene sequence: CDR1 ENHRY, CDR2 SYGVKD. Trimming left V 10 bases short and J 7 bases short, with 16 bases between. In DNA, the CDR3 is TGTGCCAGCACCCGGGGGCAGGGTGAAGCTTTCTTT. Its protein product is CASTRGQGEAFF.

This chain uses TRBV9 with TRBJ2-7, with a weak D call TRBD2 (6 bases). CDR1 SGDLS and CDR2 YYNGEE come from the germline V gene. The CDR3 is 17 residues long. V shed 0 bases and J shed 3 bases, with 19 bases lying between them. The CDR3 reads CASSVGFSSRGYYEQYF. CDR3 sequence (DNA): TGTGCCAGCAGCGTAGGATTCTCATCGCGGGGCTACTACGAGCAGTACTTC.

The chain joins TRBV18 to TRBJ2-2, with D perhaps matching TRBD2 (6 bases). The CDR3 runs 16 residues. The V end lost 3 bases, the J end lost 2 bases, and 13 bases lay between the germline ends. The V gene's germline CDR1 is KGHSH and CDR2 LQKENI. The CDR3 DNA is TGTGCCAGCTCACCCCCAGCGGGCGCCAACACCGGGGAGCTGTTTTTT. It is translated as CASSPPAGANTGELFF.

The rearrangement links TRBV12-5 to TRBJ1-5, with 10 bases fitting TRBD1. Germline V gives CDR1 LGHNT, CDR2 FRNRAP. J lost 3 bases, V lost 1 base, and 0 bases had no gene match. This CDR3 region has 15 residues. The CDR3 DNA follows: TGTGCTAGTGGTTTGGGACAGGGGGCCAATCAGCCCCAGCATTTT. It yields the protein CASGLGQGANQPQHF. The whole variable domain, filled in from reference TRBV12-5 and TRBJ1-5, reads DARVTQTPRHKVTEMGQEVTMRCQPILGHNTVFWYRQTMMQGLELLAYFRNRAPLDDSGMPKDRFSAEMPDATLATLKIQPSEPRDSAVYFCASGLGQGANQPQHFGDGTRLSIL.

Note on this clone: Within the sample, other DNA sequences also encode this same CDR3. The chain has TRBV28 and TRBJ2-3; D uncertain. Germline V gene sequence: CDR1 MDHEN, CDR2 SYDVKM. The CDR3 loop spans 13 amino acids. V was shortened by 10 bases and J by 4 bases, with 15 bases between the two germline ends. This CDR3 reads CANKRIGADTQYF. CDR3 in DNA: TGTGCCAACAAGCGTATCGGCGCAGATACGCAGTATTTT.

The rearrangement links TRBV11-2 to TRBJ2-7; TRBD1 or TRBD2 may be the D gene (5 bases each). Germline CDR1 is SGHAT and CDR2 is FQNNGV. CDR3 size: 16 residues. V gave up 1 base and J gave up 0 bases, with 13 bases separating them. DNA of the CDR3: TGTGCCAGCAGCTTAGGGTGGGACCCGAGCTCCTACGAGCAGTACTTC. This gives the protein CASSLGWDPSSYEQYF. Filled out from reference TRBV11-2 and TRBJ2-7, the complete variable domain reads EAGVAQSPRYKIIEKRQSVAFWCNPISGHATLYWYQQILGQGPKLLIQFQNNGVVDDSQLPKDRFSAERLKGVDSTLKIQPAKLEDSAVYLCASSLGWDPSSYEQYFGPGTRLTVT.

The genes are TRBV19 and TRBJ1-6, with a weak D call TRBD1 (6 bases). CDR3 length equals 17 residues. The V gene lost 6 bases and the J gene lost 5 bases, with 20 bases spanning the gap. The germline CDR1 and CDR2 sequences are LNHDA and SQIVND (reference sequence). The CDR3: CASRPIRIRGHNSPLHF. CDR3 nucleotides: TGTGCCAGTAGACCAATACGGATCAGGGGACATAATTCACCCCTCCACTTT. Drawing the rest from reference TRBV19 and TRBJ1-6, the complete variable domain is DGGITQSPKYLFRKEGQNVTLSCEQNLNHDAMYWYRQDPGQGLRLIYYSQIVNDFQKGDIAEGYSVSREKKESFPLTVTSAQKNPTAFYLCASRPIRIRGHNSPLHFGNGTRLTVT.